This TCR beta chain was obtained from a study of OX40 agonist ivuxolimab in advanced cancers. This clone was recorded once. Its cognate antigen is unknown. Regarding the study as a whole: Among expanded peripheral T cells, antigen specificity went undetermined.

Measured with immunoSEQ multiplex PCR; TCRdb has only the in-frame clones, and not every one. The sample holds around 73,000 clones, around 89% seen once. Per germline, CDR1 SGHDN and CDR2 FVKESK. The CDR3 consists of 14 residues. With 1 base removed from V and 4 bases from J, the gap between germline ends came to 11 bases. The chain is built from TRBV14 and TRBJ2-7, with D tentatively TRBD1 (5 bases). This sample comprised CD4+ or CD8+ T cells sorted from blood, obtained in a trial of the OX40 agonist ivuxolimab. The sequence was obtained from an adult with an advanced solid tumor such as melanoma, head and neck, liver or kidney cancer. CDR3 coding DNA: TGTGCCAGCAGCCAAGGTGTGGGGCTTTACGAGCAGTACTTC. Encoded protein: CASSQGVGLYEQYF.